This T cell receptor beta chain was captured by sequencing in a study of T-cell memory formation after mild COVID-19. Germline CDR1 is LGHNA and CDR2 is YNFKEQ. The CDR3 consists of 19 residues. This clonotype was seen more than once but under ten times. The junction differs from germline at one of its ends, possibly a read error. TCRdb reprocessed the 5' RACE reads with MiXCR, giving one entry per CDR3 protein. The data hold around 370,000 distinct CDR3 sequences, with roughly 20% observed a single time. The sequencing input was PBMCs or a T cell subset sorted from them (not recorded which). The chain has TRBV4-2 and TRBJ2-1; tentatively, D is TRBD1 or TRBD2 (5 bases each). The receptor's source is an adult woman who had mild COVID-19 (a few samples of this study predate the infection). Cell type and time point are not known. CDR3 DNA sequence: TGTGCTAGCAGCCAAGAGAATTTTGGGGGAGCTCTCACCTACAATGAGCAGTTCTTC. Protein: CASSQENFGGALTYNEQFF.